The present entry profiles one TCR beta chain with its context. In the authors' workflow: It was from reference gene primer amplification that nucleated cell counts were estimated. The data were produced by immunoSEQ multiplex PCR, yet TCRdb's version contains in-frame clones alone and is incomplete. From that table come the V and J calls and clone size; the DNA was used to work out D and trimming. The sample contains around 300,000 clones, approximately 90% of which appear only once. Trimming cost V 0 bases and J 3 bases, with 17 bases left between them. The CDR3 sequence is 17 residues long. Germline V lookup: CDR1 SEHNR, CDR2 FQNEAQ (reference sequence). This record comes from a study of blood T cell repertoires in COVID-19. Study context: Collection of acute and convalescent COVID-19 samples took place in the United States, Italy and Spain. Sources were T cells, B-cell-depleted T cells, or PBMCs; the material itself was cDNA or gDNA.

This receptor was taken from a woman aged 25 to 39 with active or convalescent COVID-19. Sequencing input: peripheral blood. V and J are TRBV7-9 and TRBJ1-1; a weak D match, TRBD1 (6 bases). The CDR3 DNA is TGTGCCAGCAGCTTAGCAGAACAGGGATGGGGGCACACTGAAGCTTTCTTT. Translation gives CASSLAEQGWGHTEAFF. The variable domain in full, completed from reference TRBV7-9 and TRBJ1-1, reads DTGVSQNPRHKITKRGQNVTFRCDPISEHNRLYWYRQTLGQGPEFLTYFQNEAQLEKSRLLSDRFSAERPKGSFSTLEIQRTEQGDSAMYLCASSLAEQGWGHTEAFFGQGTRLTVV.